These T cell receptor beta chains were read from a single sample in a study of T cells in Graves' hyperthyroidism and ophthalmopathy. From the multiplex PCR reads, TCRdb called clonotypes with MiXCR, one entry per CDR3 protein. The sample records 350,000 to 400,000 distinct CDR3 sequences, about 16% being singletons. The sample was blood. These receptors came from a woman in her 30s with Graves' hyperthyroidism. Both conserved end residues are part of each CDR3. Each record gives: CDR3 protein, CDR3 DNA, J gene, clone size, V gene, CDR3 length, D gene. The D gene is left open where the match is weak. Size is omitted from some rows. Given values are once, few, many or a class for expanded clones.

CDR3aa: CASSLSRVGDEQYF
CDR3nt: TGTGCCAGCAGTTTAAGTCGGGTAGGGGACGAGCAGTACTTC
j_gene: TRBJ2-7
abundance: few
v_gene: TRBV27
len: 14
d_gene: NA

CDR3aa: CATFGQGALQPQHF
CDR3nt: TGTGCCACCTTCGGACAGGGGGCACTTCAGCCCCAGCATTTT
j_gene: TRBJ1-5
abundance: many
v_gene: TRBV28
len: 14
d_gene: TRBD1

CDR3aa: CASSPYSGTLEQYF
CDR3nt: TGTGCCAGCAGTCCCTACTCCGGGACACTCGAGCAGTACTTC
j_gene: TRBJ2-7
abundance: many
v_gene: TRBV6-1
len: 14
d_gene: NA

CDR3aa: CASSPGGDIQYF
CDR3nt: TGCGCCAGCAGCCCGGGGGGGGACATTCAGTACTTC
j_gene: TRBJ2-4
abundance: NA
v_gene: TRBV5-1
len: 12
d_gene: TRBD2

CDR3aa: CASSYSAELTEQFF
CDR3nt: TGTGCCAGCAGTTACTCGGCGGAGTTGACTGAGCAGTTCTTC
j_gene: TRBJ2-1
abundance: NA
v_gene: TRBV6-2/TRBV6-3
len: 14
d_gene: NA

CDR3aa: CASRPLETQETQYF
CDR3nt: TGTGCCAGCAGGCCACTAGAGACACAAGAGACCCAGTACTTC
j_gene: TRBJ2-5
abundance: NA
v_gene: TRBV11-2
len: 14
d_gene: NA

CDR3aa: CASSSNVGRAASRPDTQYF
CDR3nt: TGTGCCAGCAGTTCAAATGTAGGGCGGGCCGCATCACGCCCAGATACGCAGTATTTT
j_gene: TRBJ2-3
abundance: NA
v_gene: TRBV28
len: 19
d_gene: NA

CDR3aa: CATEQSSGSSYEQYF
CDR3nt: TGTGCCACAGAACAGTCGTCCGGATCCTCCTACGAGCAGTACTTC
j_gene: TRBJ2-7
abundance: few
v_gene: TRBV19
len: 15
d_gene: NA

CDR3aa: CASSPTTGKPRDTQYF
CDR3nt: TGTGCCAGCAGCCCAACGACAGGGAAGCCCAGGGATACGCAGTATTTT
j_gene: TRBJ2-3
abundance: few
v_gene: TRBV9
len: 16
d_gene: TRBD1

CDR3aa: CASSTPGQGAAYEQYF
CDR3nt: TGTGCCAGCAGTACCCCGGGACAGGGGGCAGCGTACGAGCAGTACTTC
j_gene: TRBJ2-7
abundance: NA
v_gene: TRBV6-5
len: 16
d_gene: TRBD1

CDR3aa: CASSQGQLGGIFTDTQYF
CDR3nt: TGTGCCAGCAGCCAAGGGCAACTGGGCGGAATCTTCACAGATACGCAGTATTTT
j_gene: TRBJ2-3
abundance: few
v_gene: TRBV14
len: 18
d_gene: NA

CDR3aa: CAISELPGAAAFF
CDR3nt: TGTGCCATCAGTGAACTCCCGGGGGCTGCTGCTTTCTTT
j_gene: TRBJ1-1
abundance: NA
v_gene: TRBV10-3
len: 13
d_gene: NA

CDR3aa: CASTRASGRANTGELFF
CDR3nt: TGTGCCAGCACTCGGGCTAGCGGGAGGGCGAACACCGGGGAGCTGTTTTTT
j_gene: TRBJ2-2
abundance: many
v_gene: TRBV3-1
len: 17
d_gene: TRBD2

CDR3aa: CASSLAGSANQPQHF
CDR3nt: TGTGCCAGCAGTTTAGCAGGGTCGGCCAATCAGCCCCAGCATTTT
j_gene: TRBJ1-5
abundance: many
v_gene: TRBV12-3/TRBV12-4
len: 15
d_gene: NA

CDR3aa: CSARESGTNEKLFF
CDR3nt: TGCAGTGCTAGGGAGTCAGGAACTAATGAAAAACTGTTTTTT
j_gene: TRBJ1-4
abundance: many
v_gene: TRBV20-1
len: 14
d_gene: NA

CDR3aa: CASSQDRGGSYEQYF
CDR3nt: TGCGCCAGCAGCCAAGATCGGGGGGGGAGCTACGAGCAGTACTTC
j_gene: TRBJ2-7
abundance: few
v_gene: TRBV4-1
len: 15
d_gene: TRBD2

CDR3aa: CASSDWAGKSSYEQYF
CDR3nt: TGTGCCAGCAGTGATTGGGCAGGGAAAAGCTCCTACGAGCAGTACTTC
j_gene: TRBJ2-7
abundance: many
v_gene: TRBV6-1
len: 16
d_gene: NA

CDR3aa: CASSARQGLTEAFF
CDR3nt: TGTGCCAGCAGCGCCCGACAGGGTCTGACTGAAGCTTTCTTT
j_gene: TRBJ1-1
abundance: NA
v_gene: TRBV14
len: 14
d_gene: TRBD1

CDR3aa: CASSLSGLFTDTQYF
CDR3nt: TGCGCCAGCAGCTTGTCAGGACTATTCACAGATACGCAGTATTTT
j_gene: TRBJ2-3
abundance: many
v_gene: TRBV5-1
len: 15
d_gene: NA

CDR3aa: CASSVRPDGRTDTQYF
CDR3nt: TGTGCCAGCAGCGTTCGCCCGGATGGGCGCACAGATACGCAGTATTTT
j_gene: TRBJ2-3
abundance: NA
v_gene: TRBV9
len: 16
d_gene: NA

CDR3aa: CASRTDINEKLFF
CDR3nt: TGTGCCAGCAGGACAGATATTAATGAAAAACTGTTTTTT
j_gene: TRBJ1-4
abundance: NA
v_gene: TRBV7-9
len: 13
d_gene: NA

CDR3aa: CASSPGGDPYEQYF
CDR3nt: TGTGCCAGTTCCCCCGGGGGGGACCCCTACGAGCAGTACTTC
j_gene: TRBJ2-7
abundance: many
v_gene: TRBV6-1
len: 14
d_gene: TRBD2

CDR3aa: CASSIRQGFSEAFF
CDR3nt: TGTGCCAGCAGCATCAGACAGGGTTTCTCTGAAGCTTTCTTT
j_gene: TRBJ1-1
abundance: many
v_gene: TRBV13
len: 14
d_gene: TRBD1

CDR3aa: CASSFWTGSGWQYF
CDR3nt: TGCGCCAGCAGCTTTTGGACAGGGTCTGGTTGGCAGTACTTC
j_gene: TRBJ2-7
abundance: many
v_gene: TRBV5-1
len: 14
d_gene: TRBD1

CDR3aa: CASSLPSGNYEQYF
CDR3nt: TGTGCCAGCAGCTTACCTAGCGGGAACTACGAGCAGTACTTC
j_gene: TRBJ2-7
abundance: many
v_gene: TRBV11-2
len: 14
d_gene: TRBD2

CDR3aa: CASSPQVGTYEQYF
CDR3nt: TGTGCCAGCTCACCACAGGTTGGGACCTACGAGCAGTACTTC
j_gene: TRBJ2-7
abundance: many
v_gene: TRBV18
len: 14
d_gene: NA

CDR3aa: CSARDPNSSYNSPLHF
CDR3nt: TGCAGTGCTAGAGATCCTAATAGCTCCTATAATTCACCCCTCCACTTT
j_gene: TRBJ1-6
abundance: NA
v_gene: TRBV20-1
len: 16
d_gene: NA

CDR3aa: CAWLGAGANVLTF
CDR3nt: TGTGCCTGGCTGGGGGCTGGGGCCAACGTCCTGACTTTC
j_gene: TRBJ2-6
abundance: many
v_gene: TRBV30
len: 13
d_gene: NA

CDR3aa: CAWSVLDVGQFF
CDR3nt: TGTGCCTGGAGTGTACTCGACGTTGGGCAGTTCTTC
j_gene: TRBJ2-1
abundance: few
v_gene: TRBV30
len: 12
d_gene: NA

CDR3aa: CAWSVLGGTSYEQYF
CDR3nt: TGTGCCTGGAGTGTACTGGGCGGGACCTCCTACGAGCAGTACTTC
j_gene: TRBJ2-7
abundance: many
v_gene: TRBV30
len: 15
d_gene: NA

CDR3aa: CASSPSWGNQPQHF
CDR3nt: TGCGCCAGCAGCCCCTCTTGGGGCAATCAGCCCCAGCATTTT
j_gene: TRBJ1-5
abundance: few
v_gene: TRBV4-1
len: 14
d_gene: NA

CDR3aa: CASSMPGLSLDTQYF
CDR3nt: TGCGCCAGCAGCATGCCGGGACTCTCATTGGATACGCAGTATTTT
j_gene: TRBJ2-3
abundance: NA
v_gene: TRBV4-1
len: 15
d_gene: NA

CDR3aa: CASGGTTQYF
CDR3nt: TGTGCCAGCGGGGGGACTACGCAGTATTTT
j_gene: TRBJ2-3
abundance: many
v_gene: TRBV28
len: 10
d_gene: NA

CDR3aa: CASSTSRGGGETQYF
CDR3nt: TGTGCCAGCAGCACCAGCAGGGGAGGAGGCGAGACCCAGTACTTC
j_gene: TRBJ2-5
abundance: many
v_gene: TRBV12-3/TRBV12-4
len: 15
d_gene: NA

CDR3aa: CASSEAFGQGVYEQYF
CDR3nt: TGTGCCAGCAGTGAAGCTTTCGGACAGGGGGTTTACGAGCAGTACTTC
j_gene: TRBJ2-7
abundance: NA
v_gene: TRBV6-1
len: 16
d_gene: TRBD1

CDR3aa: CASNGLAGLGETQYF
CDR3nt: TGTGCCAGCAATGGACTAGCGGGATTGGGGGAGACCCAGTACTTC
j_gene: TRBJ2-5
abundance: many
v_gene: TRBV2
len: 15
d_gene: TRBD2

CDR3aa: CASSEAGPGNTIYF
CDR3nt: TGTGCCAGCAGTGAAGCGGGACCGGGAAACACCATATATTTT
j_gene: TRBJ1-3
abundance: NA
v_gene: TRBV6-1
len: 14
d_gene: NA

CDR3aa: CASSAYYRDRGAYEQYF
CDR3nt: TGTGCCAGCAGTGCTTATTACCGGGACAGGGGGGCCTACGAGCAGTACTTC
j_gene: TRBJ2-7
abundance: many
v_gene: TRBV6-1
len: 17
d_gene: TRBD1

CDR3aa: CASSPAEGGIRSAIYF
CDR3nt: TGCGCCAGCAGCCCCGCTGAGGGAGGAATTAGAAGCGCCATATATTTT
j_gene: TRBJ1-3
abundance: many
v_gene: TRBV4-1
len: 16
d_gene: NA

CDR3aa: CASSASPGPDYEQCF
CDR3nt: TGTGCCAGCAGTGCCTCACCGGGACCCGACTACGAGCAGTGCTTC
j_gene: TRBJ2-7
abundance: few
v_gene: TRBV6-1
len: 15
d_gene: NA

CDR3aa: CASSGTGYGYTF
CDR3nt: TGTGCCAGCAGTGGGACAGGGTATGGCTACACCTTC
j_gene: TRBJ1-2
abundance: many
v_gene: TRBV28
len: 12
d_gene: TRBD1

CDR3aa: CASSQDEGRRAFF
CDR3nt: TGTGCCAGCAGCCAAGATGAGGGGCGTCGGGCTTTCTTT
j_gene: TRBJ1-1
abundance: NA
v_gene: TRBV3-1
len: 13
d_gene: NA

CDR3aa: CASSLERGAGELFF
CDR3nt: TGTGCCAGCAGCTTAGAACGGGGCGCCGGGGAGCTGTTTTTT
j_gene: TRBJ2-2
abundance: many
v_gene: TRBV11-3
len: 14
d_gene: NA

CDR3aa: CASSYARLAGGYNEQFF
CDR3nt: TGTGCCAGCAGCTACGCTAGACTAGCGGGAGGCTACAATGAGCAGTTCTTC
j_gene: TRBJ2-1
abundance: many
v_gene: TRBV5-6
len: 17
d_gene: TRBD2

CDR3aa: CASSLLPRTGGRKETQYF
CDR3nt: TGTGCCAGCAGTTTATTACCTAGGACAGGGGGCAGAAAAGAGACCCAGTACTTC
j_gene: TRBJ2-5
abundance: NA
v_gene: TRBV27
len: 18
d_gene: TRBD1

CDR3aa: CASSDRTSGTGNEQFF
CDR3nt: TGTGCCAGCAGCGACCGGACTAGCGGGACCGGCAATGAGCAGTTCTTC
j_gene: TRBJ2-1
abundance: medium-sized
v_gene: TRBV9
len: 16
d_gene: TRBD2

CDR3aa: CASSDLAGSYNEQFF
CDR3nt: TGTGCCAGTAGTGACCTAGCGGGATCCTACAATGAGCAGTTCTTC
j_gene: TRBJ2-1
abundance: NA
v_gene: TRBV19
len: 15
d_gene: TRBD2

CDR3aa: CASIQGQNYEQYF
CDR3nt: TGTGCCAGCATCCAGGGCCAGAACTACGAGCAGTACTTC
j_gene: TRBJ2-7
abundance: few
v_gene: TRBV28
len: 13
d_gene: NA

CDR3aa: CSASSRPNTEAFF
CDR3nt: TGCAGTGCTAGTAGTCGGCCGAACACTGAAGCTTTCTTT
j_gene: TRBJ1-1
abundance: NA
v_gene: TRBV20-1
len: 13
d_gene: NA

CDR3aa: CASSPGPRGEQFF
CDR3nt: TGTGCCAGCAGCCCCGGCCCCCGAGGTGAGCAGTTCTTC
j_gene: TRBJ2-1
abundance: few
v_gene: TRBV7-2
len: 13
d_gene: NA